The 3 T cell receptor beta chains given below trace back to one sample, sequenced in a study of shared clonotypes between healthy human individuals. Generated by immunoSEQ multiplex PCR, the TCRdb table keeps only in-frame clones and is missing some. The data contain about 110,000 clones, 68% of them singletons. The specimen sequenced was memory CD8+ T cells sorted from blood. Subset denoted: CD45RO+ cells pooled with CCR7-negative TemRA cells. The receptors were gathered from a woman aged 25 to 45 in good health.

The chain links TRBV11-2 to TRBJ1-2; 7 positions agree with TRBD1. V gave up 7 bases and J gave up 2 bases; unmatched junction bases: 7. The CDR3 is made up of 14 amino acids. Germline CDR1 and CDR2: SGHAT and FQNNGV. CDR3 region: CASTGEGANYGYTF. CDR3 nucleotide sequence: TGTGCCAGCACCGGGGAGGGGGCCAACTATGGCTACACCTTC.

The gene calls are TRBV27 and TRBJ2-7; the match to TRBD2 covers 9 bases. This CDR3 contains 14 residues. The junction had 6 bases not matched to a gene; V was cut back by 7 bases and J by 2 bases. CDR1 is MNHEY, CDR2 SMNVEV, per germline (reference sequence). The CDR3 DNA follows: TGTGCCAGCAAATTGACTAGCGGTGCCTACGAGCAGTACTTC. This encodes CASKLTSGAYEQYF.

A few counts support this clone. J is TRBJ1-5 and V is TRBV6-5; possibly TRBD1 for D (5 bases). Germline V gene data show CDR1 as MNHEY and CDR2 as SVGAGI. V was trimmed by 5 bases and J by 2 bases, leaving 13 bases between them. This CDR3 is built from 15 residues. The CDR3 region has the DNA TGTGCCAGCAGTCCAAAGGGGCGGGGCAATCAGCCCCAGCATTTT. It translates to CASSPKGRGNQPQHF.